This T cell receptor (beta chain) was sequenced for a study of T cells after yellow fever vaccination. General observations from the study: At about 97% for CD4 and 75% to 90% for CD8, most primary-vaccination clones showed up again after the booster. Within FACS-sorted repertoires, abundant clonotypes contaminating from the bulk population could be present.

TCRdb used MiXCR to reprocess the 5' RACE reads, holding one entry per CDR3 protein. The sample consists of nearly 300,000 distinct CDR3 sequences, 8.7% of them appearing once. CDR1 is SGHAT and CDR2 is FQNNGV in the germline V gene. Trimming cost V 0 bases and J 4 bases; bases outside gene matches: 5. The length of the CDR3 is 15 residues. As for this clonotype: Its matching antigen is unknown.

The receptor was derived from a man between 18 and 35 years old who received the YFV17D yellow fever vaccine. Source: CD4+ T cells sorted from PBMCs, taken 5 days after the yellow fever booster vaccination. The gene calls are TRBV11-2 and TRBJ1-2; 7 bases align to TRBD1. The CDR3: CASSLDLGGAYGYTF. In nucleotides, the CDR3 is TGTGCCAGCAGCTTAGATCTAGGGGGCGCCTATGGCTACACCTTC.